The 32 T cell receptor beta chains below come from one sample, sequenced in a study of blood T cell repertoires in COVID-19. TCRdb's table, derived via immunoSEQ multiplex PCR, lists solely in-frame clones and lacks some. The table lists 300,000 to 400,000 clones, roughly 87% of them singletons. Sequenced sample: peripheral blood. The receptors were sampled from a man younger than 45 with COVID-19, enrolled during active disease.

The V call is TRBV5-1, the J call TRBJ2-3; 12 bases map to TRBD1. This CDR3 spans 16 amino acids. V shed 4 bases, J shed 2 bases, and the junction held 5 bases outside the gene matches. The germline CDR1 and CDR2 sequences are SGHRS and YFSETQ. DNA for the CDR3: TGCGCCAGCAGCCCCGGGACAGGGGGCCCCACAGATACGCAGTATTTT. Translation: CASSPGTGGPTDTQYF.

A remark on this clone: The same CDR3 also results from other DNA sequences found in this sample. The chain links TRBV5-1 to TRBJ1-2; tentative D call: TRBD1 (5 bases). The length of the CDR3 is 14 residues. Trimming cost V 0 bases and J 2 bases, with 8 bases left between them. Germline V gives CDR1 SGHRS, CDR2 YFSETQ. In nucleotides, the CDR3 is TGCGCCAGCAGCTTGGGAGACAGCAACTATGGCTACACCTTC. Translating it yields CASSLGDSNYGYTF.

CDR3 in DNA: TGTGCCAGTCGGACAGGGATGAACAATGAGCAGTTCTTC. It encodes CASRTGMNNEQFF. The genes are TRBV19 and TRBJ2-1; 8 bases agree with TRBD1. CDR1 and CDR2 (germline): LNHDA, SQIVND (reference sequence). Unmatched junction bases numbered 5, after V lost 8 bases and J lost 5 bases. The CDR3 runs 13 residues.

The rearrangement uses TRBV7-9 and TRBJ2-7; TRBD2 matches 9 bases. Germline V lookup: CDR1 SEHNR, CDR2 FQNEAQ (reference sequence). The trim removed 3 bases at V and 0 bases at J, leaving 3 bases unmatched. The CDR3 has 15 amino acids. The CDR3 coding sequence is TGTGCCAGCAGCTTGCTAGCGGGACTCTCCTACGAGCAGTACTTC. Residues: CASSLLAGLSYEQYF.

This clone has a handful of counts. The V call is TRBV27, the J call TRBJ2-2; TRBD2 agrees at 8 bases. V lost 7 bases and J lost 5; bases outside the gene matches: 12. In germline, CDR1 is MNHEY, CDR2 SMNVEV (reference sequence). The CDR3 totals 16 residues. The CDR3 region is CASTHWLAGRTGELFF. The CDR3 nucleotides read TGTGCCAGCACCCATTGGCTAGCGGGTCGGACCGGGGAGCTGTTTTTT.

The CDR3 coding sequence is TGTGCCAGCAGCTTCTACAGCAACACTGAAGCTTTCTTT. Translating it yields CASSFYSNTEAFF. The chain carries TRBV13 and TRBJ1-1; no clear D gene. CDR1 PRHDT and CDR2 FYEKMQ come from the germline V gene (reference sequence). The CDR3 has 13 residues. With 3 bases removed from V and 2 bases from J, the gap between germline ends came to 7 bases.

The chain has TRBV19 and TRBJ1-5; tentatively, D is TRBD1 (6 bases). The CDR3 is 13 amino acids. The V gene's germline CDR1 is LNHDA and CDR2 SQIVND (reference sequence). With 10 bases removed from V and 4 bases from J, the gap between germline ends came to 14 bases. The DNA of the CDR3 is TGTGCCATCCGGACAGATAGAAATCAGCCCCAGCATTTT. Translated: CAIRTDRNQPQHF.

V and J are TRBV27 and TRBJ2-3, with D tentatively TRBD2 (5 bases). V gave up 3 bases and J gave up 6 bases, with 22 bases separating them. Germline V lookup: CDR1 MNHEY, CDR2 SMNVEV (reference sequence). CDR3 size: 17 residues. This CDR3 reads CASSLTGSVAPSDTQYF. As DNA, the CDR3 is TGTGCCAGCAGTTTGACGGGATCCGTTGCCCCGTCGGATACGCAGTATTTT.

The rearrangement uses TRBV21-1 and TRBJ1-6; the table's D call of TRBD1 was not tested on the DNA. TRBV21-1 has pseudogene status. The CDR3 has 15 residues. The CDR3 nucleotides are TGTGCCAGCATCCCACAGGGGACCGATAATTCACCCCTCCACTTT. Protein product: CASIPQGTDNSPLHF.

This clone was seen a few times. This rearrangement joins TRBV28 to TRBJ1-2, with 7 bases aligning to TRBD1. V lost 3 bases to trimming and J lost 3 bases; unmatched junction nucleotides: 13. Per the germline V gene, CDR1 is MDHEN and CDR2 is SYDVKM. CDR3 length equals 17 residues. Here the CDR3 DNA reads TGTGCCAGCAGTTTCAGCCCAGGGGGGTTCCGAGACTATGGCTACACCTTC. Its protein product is CASSFSPGGFRDYGYTF.

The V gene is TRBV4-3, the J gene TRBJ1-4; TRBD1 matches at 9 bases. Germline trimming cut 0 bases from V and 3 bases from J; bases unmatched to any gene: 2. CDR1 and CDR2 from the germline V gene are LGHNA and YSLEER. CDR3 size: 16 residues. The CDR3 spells CASSQDGTGSNEKLFF. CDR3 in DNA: TGCGCCAGCAGCCAAGACGGGACAGGGTCTAATGAAAAACTGTTTTTT.

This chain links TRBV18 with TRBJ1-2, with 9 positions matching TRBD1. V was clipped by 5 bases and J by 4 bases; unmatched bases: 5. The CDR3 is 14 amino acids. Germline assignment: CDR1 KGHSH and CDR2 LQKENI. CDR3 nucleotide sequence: TGTGCCAGCTCAGAGGGACAGGGCGGCTATGGCTACACCTTC. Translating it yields CASSEGQGGYGYTF.

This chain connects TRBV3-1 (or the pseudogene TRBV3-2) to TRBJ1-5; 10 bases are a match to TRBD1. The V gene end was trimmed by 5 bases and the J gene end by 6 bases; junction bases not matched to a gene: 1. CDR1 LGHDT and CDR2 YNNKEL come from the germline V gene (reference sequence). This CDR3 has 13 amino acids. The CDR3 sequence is CASSGTGAQPQHF. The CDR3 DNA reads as TGTGCCAGCAGCGGGACAGGGGCTCAGCCCCAGCATTTT.

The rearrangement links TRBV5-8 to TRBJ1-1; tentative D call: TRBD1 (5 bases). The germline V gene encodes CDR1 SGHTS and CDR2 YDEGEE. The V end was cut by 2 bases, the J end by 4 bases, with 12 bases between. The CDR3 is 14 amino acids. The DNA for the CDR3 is TGTGCCAGCAGCTTTGACAGTTCGGTCACTGAAGCTTTCTTT. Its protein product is CASSFDSSVTEAFF.

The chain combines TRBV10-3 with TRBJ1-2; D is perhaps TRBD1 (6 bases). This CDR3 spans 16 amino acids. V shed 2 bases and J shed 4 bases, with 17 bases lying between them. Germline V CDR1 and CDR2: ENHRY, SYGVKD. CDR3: CAISERRGDMSYGYTF. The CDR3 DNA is TGTGCCATCAGTGAGAGGAGAGGGGACATGAGCTATGGCTACACCTTC.

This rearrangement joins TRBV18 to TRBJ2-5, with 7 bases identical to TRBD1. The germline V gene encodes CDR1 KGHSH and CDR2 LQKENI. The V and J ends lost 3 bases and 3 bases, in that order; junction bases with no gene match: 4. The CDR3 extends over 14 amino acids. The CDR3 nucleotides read TGTGCCAGCTCACCCACGACAGGGAAAGAGACCCAGTACTTC. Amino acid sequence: CASSPTTGKETQYF.

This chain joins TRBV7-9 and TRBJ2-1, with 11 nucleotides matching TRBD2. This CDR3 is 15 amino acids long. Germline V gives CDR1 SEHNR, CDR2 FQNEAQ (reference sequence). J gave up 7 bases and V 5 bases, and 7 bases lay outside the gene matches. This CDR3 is CASSPGLAVANEQFF. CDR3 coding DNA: TGTGCCAGCAGCCCGGGACTAGCGGTGGCAAATGAGCAGTTCTTC.

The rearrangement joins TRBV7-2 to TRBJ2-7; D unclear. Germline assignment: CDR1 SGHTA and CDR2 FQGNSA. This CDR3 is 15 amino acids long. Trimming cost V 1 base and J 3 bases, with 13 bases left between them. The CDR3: CASSLDRDPSYEQYF. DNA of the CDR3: TGTGCCAGCAGCTTAGATAGAGATCCAAGCTACGAGCAGTACTTC.

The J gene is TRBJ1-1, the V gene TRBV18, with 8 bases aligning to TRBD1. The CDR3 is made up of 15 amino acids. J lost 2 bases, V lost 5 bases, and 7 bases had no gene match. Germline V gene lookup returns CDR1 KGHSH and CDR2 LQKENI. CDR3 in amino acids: CASSNTGGYNTEAFF. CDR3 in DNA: TGTGCCAGCTCAAACACAGGGGGATATAACACTGAAGCTTTCTTT.

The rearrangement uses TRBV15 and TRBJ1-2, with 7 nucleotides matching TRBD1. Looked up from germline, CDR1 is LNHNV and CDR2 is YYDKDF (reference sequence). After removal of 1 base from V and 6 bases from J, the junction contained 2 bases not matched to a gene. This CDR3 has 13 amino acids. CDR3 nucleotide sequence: TGTGCCACCAGCAGAGGGCAGGGGGATGGCTACACCTTC. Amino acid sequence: CATSRGQGDGYTF.

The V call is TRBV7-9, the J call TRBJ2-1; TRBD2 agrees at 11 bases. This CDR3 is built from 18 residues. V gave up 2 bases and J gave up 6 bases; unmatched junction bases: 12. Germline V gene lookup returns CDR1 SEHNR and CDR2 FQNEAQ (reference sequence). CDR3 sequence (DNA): TGTGCCAGCAGCTTAAGATCCGGGACTAGCGGAGCCGGCAATGAGCAGTTCTTC. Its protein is CASSLRSGTSGAGNEQFF.

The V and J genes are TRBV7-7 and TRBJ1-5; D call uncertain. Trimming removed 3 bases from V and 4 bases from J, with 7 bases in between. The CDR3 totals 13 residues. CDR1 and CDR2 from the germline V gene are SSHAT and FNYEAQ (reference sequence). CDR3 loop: CASSLGVNQPQHF. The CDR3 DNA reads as TGTGCCAGCAGCTTGGGAGTGAATCAGCCCCAGCATTTT.

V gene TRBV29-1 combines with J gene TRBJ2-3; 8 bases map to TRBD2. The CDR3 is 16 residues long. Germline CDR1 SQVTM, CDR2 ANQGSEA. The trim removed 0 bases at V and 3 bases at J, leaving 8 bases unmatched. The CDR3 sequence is CSVEDFAGGGTDTQYF. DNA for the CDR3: TGCAGCGTTGAAGATTTTGCGGGGGGCGGTACAGATACGCAGTATTTT.

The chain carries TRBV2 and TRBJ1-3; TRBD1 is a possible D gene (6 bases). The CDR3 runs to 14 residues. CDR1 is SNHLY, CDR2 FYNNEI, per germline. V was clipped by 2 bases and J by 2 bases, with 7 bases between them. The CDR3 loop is CASSENRAGNTIYF. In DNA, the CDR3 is TGTGCCAGCAGTGAAAACAGGGCTGGAAACACCATATATTTT.

CDR3 nucleotide sequence: TGCGCCAGCAGCTTGGGTACTAGCGAGCAGTACTTC. It translates to CASSLGTSEQYF. The V gene is TRBV5-1, the J gene TRBJ2-7, with D perhaps TRBD2 (5 bases). Germline V gene data show CDR1 as SGHRS and CDR2 as YFSETQ. CDR3 length: 12 amino acids. Trimming took 0 bases from V and 6 from J, leaving 7 bases between them.

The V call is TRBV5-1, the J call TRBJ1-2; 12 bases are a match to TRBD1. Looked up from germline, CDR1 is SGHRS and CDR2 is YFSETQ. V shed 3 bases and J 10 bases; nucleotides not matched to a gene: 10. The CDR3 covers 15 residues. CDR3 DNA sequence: TGCGCCAGCAGCTCCAATCCGGGACAGGGGGCAGACTACACCTTC. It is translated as CASSSNPGQGADYTF. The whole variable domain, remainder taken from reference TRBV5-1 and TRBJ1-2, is KAGVTQTPRYLIKTRGQQVTLSCSPISGHRSVSWYQQTPGQGLQFLFEYFSETQRNKGNFPGRFSGRQFSNSRSEMNVSTLELGDSALYLCASSSNPGQGADYTFGSGTRLTVV.

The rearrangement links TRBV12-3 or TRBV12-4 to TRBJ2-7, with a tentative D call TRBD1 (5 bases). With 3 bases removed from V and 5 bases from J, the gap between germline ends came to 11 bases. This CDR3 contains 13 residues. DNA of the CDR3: TGTGCCAGCAGTTTGACAGAACCGGACGAGCAGTACTTC. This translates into CASSLTEPDEQYF.

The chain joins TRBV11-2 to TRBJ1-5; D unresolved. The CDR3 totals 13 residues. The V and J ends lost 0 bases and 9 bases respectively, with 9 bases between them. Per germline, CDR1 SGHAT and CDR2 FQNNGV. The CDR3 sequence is CASSLDLVAPQHF. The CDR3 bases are TGTGCCAGCAGCTTAGATCTTGTAGCGCCCCAGCATTTT.

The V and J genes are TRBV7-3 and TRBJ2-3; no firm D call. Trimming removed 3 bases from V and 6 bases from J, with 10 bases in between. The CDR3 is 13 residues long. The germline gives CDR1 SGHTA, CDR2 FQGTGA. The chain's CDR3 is CASSFYLWDTQYF. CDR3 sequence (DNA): TGTGCCAGCAGCTTCTACCTATGGGATACGCAGTATTTT. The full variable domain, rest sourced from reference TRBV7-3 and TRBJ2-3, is GAGVSQTPSNKVTEKGKYVELRCDPISGHTALYWYRQSLGQGPEFLIYFQGTGAADDSGLPNDRFFAVRPEGSVSTLKIQRTERGDSAVYLCASSFYLWDTQYFGPGTRLTVL.

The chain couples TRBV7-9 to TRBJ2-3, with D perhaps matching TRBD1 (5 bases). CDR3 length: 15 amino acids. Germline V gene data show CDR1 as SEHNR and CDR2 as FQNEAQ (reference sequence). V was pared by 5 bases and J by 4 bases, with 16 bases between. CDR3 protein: CASSVRVTVADTQYF. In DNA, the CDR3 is TGTGCCAGCAGCGTCAGGGTTACTGTAGCAGATACGCAGTATTTT.

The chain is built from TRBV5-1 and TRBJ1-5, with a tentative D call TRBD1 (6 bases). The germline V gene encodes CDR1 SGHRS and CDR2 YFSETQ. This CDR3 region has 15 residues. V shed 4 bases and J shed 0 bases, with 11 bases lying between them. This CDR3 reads CASSPTGDSNQPQHF. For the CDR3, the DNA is TGCGCCAGCAGCCCGACAGGCGATAGCAATCAGCCCCAGCATTTT. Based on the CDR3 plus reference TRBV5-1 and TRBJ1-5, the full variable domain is KAGVTQTPRYLIKTRGQQVTLSCSPISGHRSVSWYQQTPGQGLQFLFEYFSETQRNKGNFPGRFSGRQFSNSRSEMNVSTLELGDSALYLCASSPTGDSNQPQHFGDGTRLSIL.

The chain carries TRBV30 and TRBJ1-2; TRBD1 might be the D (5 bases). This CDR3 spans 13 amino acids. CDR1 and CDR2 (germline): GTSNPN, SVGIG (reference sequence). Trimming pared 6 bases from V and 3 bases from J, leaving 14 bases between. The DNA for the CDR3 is TGTGCCTGCACCGTGGGGGGGTACTATGGCTACACCTTC. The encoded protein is CACTVGGYYGYTF.